This TCR beta chain comes out of a study of T cells in tuberculosis. Assay: immunoSEQ multiplex PCR; the TCRdb copy retains only in-frame clones and omits some. The sample includes about 20,000 clones, over 75% of them seen just once. After removal of 4 bases from V and 8 bases from J, the junction contained 9 bases not matched to a gene. Germline CDR1 reads SQVTM; CDR2 reads ANQGSEA. The CDR3 is 13 residues long. The V and J genes are TRBV29-1 and TRBJ1-2; 8 nucleotides align to TRBD1. Material: PBMCs. This clonotype originated in a donor aged 10-29 years with latent tuberculosis or without tuberculosis infection. CDR3 protein: CSVGAGGGWGYTF. The CDR3, as DNA: TGCAGCGTTGGAGCAGGGGGCGGTTGGGGCTACACCTTC.